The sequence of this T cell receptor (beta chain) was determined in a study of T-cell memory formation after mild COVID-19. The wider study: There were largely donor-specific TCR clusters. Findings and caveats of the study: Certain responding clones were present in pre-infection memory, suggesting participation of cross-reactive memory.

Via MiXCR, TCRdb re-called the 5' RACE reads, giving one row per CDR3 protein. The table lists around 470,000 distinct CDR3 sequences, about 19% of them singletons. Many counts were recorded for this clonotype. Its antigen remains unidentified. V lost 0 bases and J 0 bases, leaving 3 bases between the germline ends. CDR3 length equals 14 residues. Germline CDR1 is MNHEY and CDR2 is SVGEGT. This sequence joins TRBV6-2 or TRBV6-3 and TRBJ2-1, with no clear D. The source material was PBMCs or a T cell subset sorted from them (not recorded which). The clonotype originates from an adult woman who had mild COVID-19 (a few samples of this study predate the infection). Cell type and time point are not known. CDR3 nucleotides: TGTGCCAGCAGTTACTCGAGCTCCTACAATGAGCAGTTCTTC. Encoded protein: CASSYSSSYNEQFF.